This T cell receptor (beta chain) originates from a study of shared clonotypes between healthy human individuals. After removal of 1 base from V and 1 base from J, the junction contained 7 bases not matched to a gene. Germline CDR1 GTSNPN, CDR2 SVGIG (reference sequence). The CDR3 has 15 amino acids. TCRdb keeps only in-frame clones here, not all; method: immunoSEQ multiplex PCR. Of a few hundred thousand clones in the sample, roughly 72% were seen once. The V gene is TRBV30, the J gene TRBJ2-7; 7 bases match TRBD2. The sample consisted of PBMCs. The clonotype comes from a woman aged 40 to 50 in good health. Some clones in this sample may be carry-over from other donors' samples. The CDR3 DNA reads as TGTGCCTGGAGTGCGGGGGGAACCTTATCCTACGAGCAGTACTTC. It specifies CAWSAGGTLSYEQYF.